Listed here are 27 T cell receptor beta chains from one sample, sequenced in a study of T cells of healthy individuals (dated by TCRdb to about 2018). The method behind the library was 5' RACE. Sequencing was carried out with an Illumina MiSeq. In-frame beta chains were kept once TCRdb had trimmed the public reads at Q25 with fastp and called clones with MiXCR. Rows matching on CDR3 protein sequence are summarized as one entry with the most common DNA and genes. For this sample there are approximately 89,000 distinct CDR3 sequences; about 5.5% appear just once. The ten largest clones add up to roughly 7.6% of the sample. All receptors come from a female donor in good health.

This clonotype showed up just a few times. The chain has TRBV14 and TRBJ2-3, with a weak D call TRBD2 (5 bases). V gave up 0 bases and J gave up 2 bases, with 9 bases separating them. This CDR3 is 15 amino acids long. Germline-derived CDR1 and CDR2 are SGHDN and FVKESK. The CDR3 DNA follows: TGTGCCAGCAGCCAAGATCGACTAAACACAGATACGCAGTATTTT. Translating it yields CASSQDRLNTDTQYF.

This clonotype was seen at least ten times. The chain recombines TRBV27 with TRBJ1-2; no definite D call. This CDR3 is 13 amino acids long. The germline V and J ends were trimmed by 10 bases and 1 base, with 13 bases remaining between them. Germline V gives CDR1 MNHEY, CDR2 SMNVEV (reference sequence). CDR3 sequence: CATAPGGNYGYTF. CDR3 in DNA: TGTGCCACCGCCCCGGGCGGTAACTATGGCTACACCTTC.

This clonotype has at least ten counts. The chain is built from TRBV30 and TRBJ1-1, with unresolved D. Germline assignment: CDR1 GTSNPN and CDR2 SVGIG (reference sequence). The CDR3 is 13 residues long. V gave up 4 bases and J gave up 1 base, with 10 bases separating them. DNA of the CDR3: TGTGCCTGGATTGCAGGACCGAACACTGAAGCTTTCTTT. As protein: CAWIAGPNTEAFF.

This chain connects TRBV5-1 to TRBJ2-3; no firm D call. Germline CDR1 SGHRS, CDR2 YFSETQ. The CDR3 is made up of 15 amino acids. The V and J ends lost 1 base and 4 bases respectively, with 13 bases between them. CDR3 residues: CASSLMTSRADTQYF. For the CDR3, the DNA is TGCGCCAGCAGCTTGATGACGAGTCGGGCAGATACGCAGTATTTT.

This clonotype was seen a handful of times. V and J are TRBV6-6 and TRBJ2-3; 9 bases align to TRBD1. Germline CDR1 is MNHNY and CDR2 is SVGAGI (reference sequence). The CDR3 has 15 amino acids. J gave up 4 bases and V 6 bases, and 8 bases lay outside the gene matches. The chain's CDR3 is CASRYGQGFADTQYF. CDR3 DNA sequence: TGTGCCAGCAGATATGGACAGGGGTTCGCAGATACGCAGTATTTT.

In its sample, this clonotype was seen many times. The chain uses TRBV7-2 and TRBJ1-1; D gene ambiguous. V lost 5 bases, J lost 0 bases, and 16 bases lay in between. Per the germline V gene, CDR1 is SGHTA and CDR2 is FQGNSA. The CDR3 is 16 residues long. The CDR3 region is CASSQWVPLMNTEAFF. The CDR3, as DNA: TGTGCCAGCAGCCAATGGGTCCCGCTCATGAACACTGAAGCTTTCTTT.

The chain joins TRBV13 to TRBJ2-1; possibly TRBD2 for D (5 bases). V was shortened by 8 bases and J by 2 bases, with 22 bases between the two germline ends. CDR1 and CDR2 (germline): PRHDT, FYEKMQ (reference sequence). The CDR3 loop spans 17 amino acids. The CDR3 DNA follows: TGTGCCAGCGCCTTAGGGAGAGGGCTAAGCACCTACAATGAGCAGTTCTTC. Translating it yields CASALGRGLSTYNEQFF.

This clonotype came up a few times. V is TRBV6-6 and J is TRBJ2-1; TRBD2 is a possible D gene (6 bases). From germline, CDR1 is MNHNY and CDR2 SVGAGI (reference sequence). Between the trimmed V and J ends, which lost 8 bases and 3 bases, there was a span of 11 bases. The CDR3 runs to 13 residues. The DNA of the CDR3 is TGTGCCAGCGGCGGGGCGGTCTACAATGAGCAGTTCTTC. Translated, it gives CASGGAVYNEQFF.

Many counts were recorded for this clonotype. This chain uses TRBV7-2 with TRBJ2-1; D not resolved. The CDR3 runs to 12 residues. Trimming removed 5 bases from V and 3 bases from J, with 5 bases in between. Germline CDR1 reads SGHTA; CDR2 reads FQGNSA. CDR3 residues: CASSPDYNEQFF. The CDR3 nucleotides are TGTGCCAGCAGCCCAGACTACAATGAGCAGTTCTTC.

This clonotype was detected ten times or more. The chain joins TRBV4-3 to TRBJ2-7, with 7 bases aligning to TRBD1. The V gene end was trimmed by 3 bases and the J gene end by 3 bases; junction bases not matched to a gene: 8. The CDR3 sequence is 15 residues long. CDR1 and CDR2 from the germline V gene are LGHNA and YSLEER. The DNA of the CDR3 is TGCGCCAGCAGCCAGTACGGGGACAGACACTACGAGCAGTACTTC. Its protein product is CASSQYGDRHYEQYF.

The chain joins TRBV29-1 to TRBJ2-7; a weak D match, TRBD2 (6 bases). V was clipped by 7 bases and J by 5 bases, with 15 bases between them. The CDR3 length is 12 residues. The germline CDR1 and CDR2 sequences are SQVTM and ANQGSEA. CDR3 nucleotide sequence: TGCAGCGCTGTGACTAGTGTAGACGAGCAGTACTTC. It translates to CSAVTSVDEQYF.

This clonotype came up many times. This sequence joins TRBV15 and TRBJ2-7; D gene unclear. This CDR3 has 15 amino acids. Per germline, CDR1 LNHNV and CDR2 YYDKDF (reference sequence). V was shortened by 0 bases and J by 4 bases, with 13 bases between the two germline ends. The CDR3 bases are TGTGCCACCAGCAGAGATTACACGGAATCGTACGAGCAGTACTTC. This codes for CATSRDYTESYEQYF.

This chain joins TRBV7-6 and TRBJ2-6, with D possibly TRBD2 on 8 matching bases. The germline V gene encodes CDR1 SGHVS and CDR2 FNYEAQ. V was clipped by 5 bases and J by 0 bases, with 20 bases between them. This CDR3 has 19 amino acids. DNA for the CDR3: TGTGCCAGCAGCACCCCGGGAGGGGGCTCAGGCTCTGGGGCCAACGTCCTGACTTTC. Translation gives CASSTPGGGSGSGANVLTF.

This clonotype was observed at least ten times. The chain has TRBV9 and TRBJ1-4, with D hard to call. CDR1 SGDLS and CDR2 YYNGEE come from the germline V gene. This CDR3 is 15 amino acids long. The V gene lost 0 bases and the J gene lost 0 bases, with 6 bases spanning the gap. CDR3 DNA: TGTGCCAGCAGCGTAGCTACAGCAACTAATGAAAAACTGTTTTTT. It translates to CASSVATATNEKLFF.

In this sample, this clonotype turned up many times. This sequence joins TRBV7-3 and TRBJ2-6, with 9 nucleotides matching TRBD1. Germline V gene sequence: CDR1 SGHTA, CDR2 FQGTGA. This CDR3 spans 13 amino acids. V lost 6 bases, J lost 8 bases, and 2 bases stayed unmatched. The CDR3 sequence: CASRTGGTNVLTF. In DNA form, the CDR3 reads TGTGCCAGCAGGACAGGGGGTACCAACGTCCTGACTTTC.

This clonotype came up many times. The chain couples TRBV11-2 to TRBJ2-4; D is unclear. This CDR3 is built from 13 residues. V lost 3 bases to trimming and J lost 6 bases, with 9 bases between them. Germline-derived CDR1 and CDR2 are SGHAT and FQNNGV. The CDR3 sequence: CASSFGQRNIQYF. DNA for the CDR3: TGTGCCAGCAGCTTCGGCCAGCGAAACATTCAGTACTTC.

The chain uses TRBV24-1 and TRBJ2-7; D is unclear. From germline, CDR1 is KGHDR and CDR2 SFDVKD. The ends were cut back, 5 bases at V and 0 bases at J, with 7 bases in the middle. CDR3 size: 13 residues. CDR3 region: CATSGASSYEQYF. CDR3 nucleotide sequence: TGTGCCACCAGTGGGGCTAGCTCCTACGAGCAGTACTTC.

The V gene is TRBV27, the J gene TRBJ1-4; 9 bases match TRBD1. The CDR3 is made up of 13 amino acids. Per germline, CDR1 MNHEY and CDR2 SMNVEV (reference sequence). The ends lost 6 bases at V and 8 bases at J; junction bases unmatched: 4. CDR3 in amino acids: CASRGQGEEKLFF. The CDR3 coding sequence is TGTGCCAGCAGGGGACAGGGCGAAGAAAAACTGTTTTTT.

The chain employs TRBV4-3 and TRBJ1-1; possible D gene TRBD1, 6 bases. Germline V CDR1 and CDR2: LGHNA, YSLEER. The CDR3 runs 14 residues. Trimming removed 3 bases at V and 0 bases at J, with 8 bases between. The CDR3 protein is CASSQDSLNTEAFF. In DNA form, the CDR3 reads TGCGCCAGCAGCCAGGACAGCCTGAACACTGAAGCTTTCTTT.

This clonotype was counted many times. A read error may account for a junction end that differs from germline. V and J are TRBV13 and TRBJ2-6; TRBD1 or TRBD2 may be the D gene (6 bases each). CDR3 size: 19 residues. Looked up from germline, CDR1 is PRHDT and CDR2 is FYEKMQ (reference sequence). CDR3 coding DNA: TGTGCCAGCAGCTTAGGGGCGGGACATACCCCCTCTAGGGCCAACGTCCTGACTTTC. The encoded protein is CASSLGAGHTPSRANVLTF. Based on the CDR3 plus reference TRBV13 and TRBJ2-6, the full variable domain is AAGVIQSPRHLIKEKRETATLKCYPIPRHDTVYWYQQGPGQDPQFLISFYEKMQSDKGSIPDRFSAQQFSDYHSELNMSSLELGDSALYFCASSLGAGHTPSRANVLTFGAGSRLTVL.

This rearrangement joins TRBV7-9 to TRBJ1-3; unclear D gene. The CDR3 has 16 residues. Per germline, CDR1 SEHNR and CDR2 FQNEAQ (reference sequence). Trimming left V 3 bases short and J 0 bases short, with 12 bases between. The CDR3 reads CASSFATVLSGNTIYF. The CDR3 DNA reads TGTGCCAGCAGCTTCGCGACCGTACTCTCTGGAAACACCATATATTTT.

This clonotype has more than one count but fewer than ten. V and J are TRBV12-3 or TRBV12-4 and TRBJ1-1; 8 bases are shared with TRBD1. This CDR3 comprises 14 residues. The ends lost 4 bases at V and 8 bases at J; junction bases unmatched: 9. CDR3 amino acids: CASSSDRAVREAFF. Written as DNA, the CDR3 is TGTGCCAGCAGTTCGGACAGGGCGGTTAGGGAAGCTTTCTTT.

The table lists this clonotype with a few counts. The chain is built from TRBV28 and TRBJ1-1; tentative D call: TRBD1 (5 bases). CDR3 length: 17 residues. Trimming took 3 bases from V and 4 from J, leaving 21 bases between them. Germline CDR1 is MDHEN and CDR2 is SYDVKM. The CDR3 DNA reads TGTGCCAGCAGTTTGGGACGATCACGCCCCGAGGGCACTGAAGCTTTCTTT. This sequence encodes CASSLGRSRPEGTEAFF.

This chain connects TRBV27 to TRBJ1-4; tentative D call: TRBD1 (5 bases). V was shortened by 4 bases and J by 5 bases, with 20 bases between the two germline ends. The CDR3 sequence is 17 residues long. Germline CDR1 reads MNHEY; CDR2 reads SMNVEV (reference sequence). The CDR3 DNA follows: TGTGCCAGCAGTTCGCACGCTCAGGGATTGGAGAATGAAAAACTGTTTTTT. This gives the protein CASSSHAQGLENEKLFF.

This chain links TRBV28 with TRBJ1-6; TRBD1 might be the D (5 bases). This CDR3 is built from 15 residues. The V gene's germline CDR1 is MDHEN and CDR2 SYDVKM. Trimming left V 7 bases short and J 7 bases short, with 17 bases between. Here the CDR3 DNA reads TGTGCCAGCAAAAACCGGGCAGGGTTGAATTCACCCCTCCACTTT. It translates to CASKNRAGLNSPLHF. Together with reference TRBV28 and TRBJ1-6, the CDR3 gives the full variable domain: DVKVTQSSRYLVKRTGEKVFLECVQDMDHENMFWYRQDPGLGLRLIYFSYDVKMKEKGDIPEGYSVSREKKERFSLILESASTNQTSMYLCASKNRAGLNSPLHFGNGTRLTVT.

At least ten counts were recorded for this clonotype. This chain uses TRBV6-5 with TRBJ1-1; TRBD1 agrees at 8 bases. V was pared by 0 bases and J by 1 base, with 4 bases of the junction left unmatched. The CDR3 is made up of 16 amino acids. Germline V gene lookup returns CDR1 MNHEY and CDR2 SVGAGI. The CDR3 loop is CASSYSRQGANTEAFF. DNA for the CDR3: TGTGCCAGCAGTTACTCTCGTCAGGGGGCGAACACTGAAGCTTTCTTT.

This clonotype was detected only a few times. The genes are TRBV18 and TRBJ2-5; no definite D call. V dropped 6 bases and J dropped 1 base, with 9 bases sitting between them. The CDR3 spans 13 residues. In germline, CDR1 is KGHSH, CDR2 LQKENI. The DNA of the CDR3 is TGTGCCAGCTCTCTAGACACCCAAGAGACCCAGTACTTC. Translating gives CASSLDTQETQYF.